The 7 T cell receptor beta chains below were found in one sample sequenced in a study of control samples from healthy donors and cancer patients. The protocol was immunoSEQ multiplex PCR, while the TCRdb copy is restricted to in-frame clones and leaves out a portion. The top ten clones hold approximately 9.8% of a sample with fewer than 100,000 clones, almost 85% of them seen once. Sequences were obtained from blood. These receptor sequences come from a woman aged 55-69 years in good health.

Points on this clone: The junction departs from the called germline gene at one end, perhaps through a read error. The rearrangement uses TRBV29-1 and TRBJ2-7; a weak D match, TRBD2 (6 bases). This CDR3 is 12 amino acids long. Germline V CDR1 and CDR2: SQVTM, ANQGSEA. The CDR3 spells CSVTEGGIDLVF. The CDR3 coding sequence is TGCAGCGTTACGGAGGGCGGCATAGATTTGGTCTTC.

The chain joins TRBV20-1 to TRBJ2-1, with D possibly TRBD1 on 7 matching bases. The length of the CDR3 is 15 residues. CDR1 is DFQATT, CDR2 SNEGSKA, per germline (reference sequence). V dropped 3 bases and J dropped 7 bases, with 19 bases sitting between them. The CDR3 sequence: CSASLRGALFNEQFF. Written as DNA, the CDR3 is TGCAGTGCTAGTCTCAGGGGGGCCCTTTTTAATGAGCAGTTCTTC.

This clone was seen once. V gene TRBV7-2 combines with J gene TRBJ1-2; a weak D match, TRBD1 (5 bases). The CDR3 runs to 14 residues. Trimming took 3 bases from V and 8 from J, leaving 16 bases between them. Germline V gene data show CDR1 as SGHTA and CDR2 as FQGNSA. The CDR3 DNA follows: TGTGCCAGCAGCTTGACAGTCTCTCCGGGGGGCTACACCTTC. Its translation: CASSLTVSPGGYTF.

This clone was picked up a small number of times. The chain has TRBV7-2 and TRBJ2-7; 7 bases are a match to TRBD2. The V gene's germline CDR1 is SGHTA and CDR2 FQGNSA. The CDR3 is 14 residues long. J was trimmed by 2 bases and V by 4 bases; bases with no gene match: 5. Written as DNA, the CDR3 is TGTGCCAGCAGCTCTGGGACTATGACCTACGAGCAGTACTTC. Protein: CASSSGTMTYEQYF.

The rearrangement joins TRBV15 to TRBJ1-4; D unclear. Trimming cost V 0 bases and J 5 bases, with 7 bases left between them. The CDR3 covers 14 residues. Germline assignment: CDR1 LNHNV and CDR2 YYDKDF (reference sequence). The DNA for the CDR3 is TGTGCCACCAGCAGAGATCTGGAAAATGAAAAACTGTTTTTT. Translation gives CATSRDLENEKLFF.

The chain joins TRBV18 to TRBJ2-1, with D possibly matching TRBD2 (6 bases). The CDR3 consists of 15 residues. The V and J ends lost 3 bases and 9 bases respectively, with 18 bases between them. CDR1 and CDR2 (germline): KGHSH, LQKENI. As DNA, the CDR3 is TGTGCCAGCTCACCGTCTCGGACTACCGGTGGTGAGCAGTTCTTC. Residues: CASSPSRTTGGEQFF.

V usage is TRBV4-1 and J usage is TRBJ2-7; tentative D call: TRBD1 (7 bases). This CDR3 spans 17 amino acids. The germline V gene has CDR1 MGHRA and CDR2 YSYEKL. V was trimmed by 1 base and J by 3 bases, leaving 19 bases between them. DNA for the CDR3: TGCGCCAGCAGCCAAGGGCGGTCGACAGGGAGGAGCTACGAGCAGTACTTC. Translated: CASSQGRSTGRSYEQYF.